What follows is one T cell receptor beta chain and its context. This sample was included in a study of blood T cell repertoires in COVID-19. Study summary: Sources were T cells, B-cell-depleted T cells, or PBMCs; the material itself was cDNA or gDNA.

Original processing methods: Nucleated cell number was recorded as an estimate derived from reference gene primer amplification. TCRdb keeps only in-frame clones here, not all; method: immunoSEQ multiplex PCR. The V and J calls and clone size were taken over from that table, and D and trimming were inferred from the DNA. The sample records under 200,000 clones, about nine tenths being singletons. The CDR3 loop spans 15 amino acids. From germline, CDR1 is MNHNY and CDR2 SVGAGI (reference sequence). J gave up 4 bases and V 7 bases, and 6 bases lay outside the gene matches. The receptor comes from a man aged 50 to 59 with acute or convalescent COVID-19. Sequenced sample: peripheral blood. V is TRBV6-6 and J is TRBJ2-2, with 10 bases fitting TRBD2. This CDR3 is CASNLAGVFTGELFF. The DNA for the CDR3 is TGTGCCAGCAACCTAGCGGGGGTATTCACCGGGGAGCTGTTTTTT.